This T cell receptor beta chain is from a study of T cell repertoires and HLA-DP antigens. Study-level information: Versus self, one alloantigen differed at one groove amino acid, the other at ten.

This CDR3 has 15 residues. Trimming removed 2 bases at V and 0 bases at J, with 8 bases between. CDR1 and CDR2 (germline): SGHRS, YFSETQ. Purity of the untouched CD4+ T cells was about 98%. Primers targeted 54 TRBV and 13 TRBJ segments. For pre-culture CD4+ samples, the target was approximately 200,000 T cell genomes. The method was immunoSEQ multiplex PCR; TCRdb's version includes in-frame clones alone and lacks a portion of them. The table lists approximately 73,000 clones, just under 80% of them singletons. Regarding this clone: Its antigen is unidentified.

Sequencing was carried out using CD4+ T cells from PBMCs. The TCR comes from a man aged 55 to 70 in good health and CMV-seronegative. The chain uses TRBV5-1 and TRBJ2-2, with D perhaps matching TRBD2 (6 bases). The CDR3 DNA reads as TGCGCCAGCAGCTTTAGCGGAACGAACACCGGGGAGCTGTTTTTT. Its protein product is CASSFSGTNTGELFF.